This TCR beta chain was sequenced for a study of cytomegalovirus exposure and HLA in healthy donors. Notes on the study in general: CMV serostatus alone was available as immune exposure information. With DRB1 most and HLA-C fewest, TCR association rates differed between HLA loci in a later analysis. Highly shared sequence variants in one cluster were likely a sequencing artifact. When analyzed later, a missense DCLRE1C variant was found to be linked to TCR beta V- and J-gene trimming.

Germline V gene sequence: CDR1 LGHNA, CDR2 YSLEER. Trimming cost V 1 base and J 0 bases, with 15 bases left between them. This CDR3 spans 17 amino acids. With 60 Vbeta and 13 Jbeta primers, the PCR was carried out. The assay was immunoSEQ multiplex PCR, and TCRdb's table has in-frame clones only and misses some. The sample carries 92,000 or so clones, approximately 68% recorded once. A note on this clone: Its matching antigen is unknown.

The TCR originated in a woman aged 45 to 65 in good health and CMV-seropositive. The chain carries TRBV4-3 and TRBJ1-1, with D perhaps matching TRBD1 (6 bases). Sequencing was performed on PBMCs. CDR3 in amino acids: CASSQGPGGDMNTEAFF. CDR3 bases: TGCGCCAGCAGCCAAGGACCTGGGGGGGACATGAACACTGAAGCTTTCTTT.